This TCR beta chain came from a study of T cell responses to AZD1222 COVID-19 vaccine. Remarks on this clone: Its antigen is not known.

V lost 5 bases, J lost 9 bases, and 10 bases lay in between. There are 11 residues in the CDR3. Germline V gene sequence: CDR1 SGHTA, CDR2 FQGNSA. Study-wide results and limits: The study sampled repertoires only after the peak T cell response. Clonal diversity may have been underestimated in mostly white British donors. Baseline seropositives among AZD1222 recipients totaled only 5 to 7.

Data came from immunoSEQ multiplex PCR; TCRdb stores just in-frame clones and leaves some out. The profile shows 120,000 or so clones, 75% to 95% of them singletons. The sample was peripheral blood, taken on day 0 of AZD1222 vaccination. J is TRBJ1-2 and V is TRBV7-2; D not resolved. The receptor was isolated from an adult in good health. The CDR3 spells CASSESLSYTF. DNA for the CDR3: TGTGCCAGCAGCGAAAGCCTAAGCTACACCTTC. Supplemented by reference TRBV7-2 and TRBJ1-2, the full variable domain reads GAGVSQSPSNKVTEKGKDVELRCDPISGHTALYWYRQSLGQGLEFLIYFQGNSAPDKSGLPSDRFSAERTGGSVSTLTIQRTQQEDSAVYLCASSESLSYTFGSGTRLTVV.